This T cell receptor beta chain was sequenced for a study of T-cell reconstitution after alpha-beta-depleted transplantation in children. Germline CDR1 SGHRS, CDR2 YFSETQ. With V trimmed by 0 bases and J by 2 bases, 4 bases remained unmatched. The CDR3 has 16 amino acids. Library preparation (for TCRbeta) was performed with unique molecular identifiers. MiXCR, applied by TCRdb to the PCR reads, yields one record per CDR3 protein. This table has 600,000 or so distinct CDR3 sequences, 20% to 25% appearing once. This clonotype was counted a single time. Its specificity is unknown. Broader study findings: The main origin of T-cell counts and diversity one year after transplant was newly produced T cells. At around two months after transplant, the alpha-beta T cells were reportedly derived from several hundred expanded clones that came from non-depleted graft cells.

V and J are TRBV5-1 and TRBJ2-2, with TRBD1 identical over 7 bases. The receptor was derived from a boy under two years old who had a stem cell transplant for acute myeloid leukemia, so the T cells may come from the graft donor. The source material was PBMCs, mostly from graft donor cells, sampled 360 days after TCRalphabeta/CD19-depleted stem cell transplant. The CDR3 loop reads CASSLEGQPNTGELFF. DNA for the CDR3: TGCGCCAGCAGCTTGGAGGGACAGCCAAACACCGGGGAGCTGTTTTTT.